This TCR beta chain emerged from a study of cytomegalovirus exposure and HLA in healthy donors. About this clone: What it recognizes is unknown.

Looked up from germline, CDR1 is SGHTA and CDR2 is FQGNSA. Trimming pared 5 bases from V and 2 bases from J, leaving 13 bases between. The CDR3 has 14 amino acids. The PCR ran on 60 Vbeta and 13 Jbeta primers. The method was immunoSEQ multiplex PCR; TCRdb's version includes in-frame clones alone and lacks a portion of them. There are some 130,000 clones in the sample; roughly four fifths occur only once, and roughly 7.5% lies in the top ten. Study results and limitations: There was a cluster of highly shared sequence variants that was likely a sequencing artifact. A few chains linked to CMV were shown in vitro to be specific for CMV antigens. TCR beta chains numbering under 200 were designated cytomegalovirus-associated.

The sequence derives from a male donor in good health and CMV-seronegative. Material: PBMCs. The chain is built from TRBV7-2 and TRBJ2-7; TRBD2 is a possible D gene (6 bases). The CDR3 DNA follows: TGTGCCAGCAGCCCCTTGTGGGGGGCCTACGAGCAGTACTTC. It encodes CASSPLWGAYEQYF.